These 27 T cell receptor beta chains share one sample of origin, sequenced in a study of cytomegalovirus exposure and HLA in healthy donors. PCR employed 60 Vbeta and 13 Jbeta primers. The method was immunoSEQ multiplex PCR; TCRdb's version includes in-frame clones alone and lacks a portion of them. This repertoire includes around 35,000 clones. Sequences were obtained from PBMCs. These receptors all come from a woman aged 40-49 years in good health and CMV-seropositive.

The chain carries TRBV6-5 and TRBJ2-1; the match to TRBD2 covers 10 bases. J lost 3 bases, V lost 5 bases, and 4 bases had no gene match. The CDR3 contains 15 residues. Germline V CDR1 and CDR2: MNHEY, SVGAGI. CDR3 in amino acids: CASSRSSGSYNEQFF. The CDR3 DNA follows: TGTGCCAGCAGTCGCTCTAGCGGGAGCTACAATGAGCAGTTCTTC.

The chain uses TRBV7-3 and TRBJ1-3; tentatively, D is TRBD1 (5 bases). The CDR3 extends over 15 amino acids. The V end lost 1 base, the J end lost 2 bases, and 9 bases lay between the germline ends. Germline V CDR1 and CDR2: SGHTA, FQGTGA. CDR3 coding DNA: TGTGCCAGCAGCTTAAATCGGGGGGCTGGAAACACCATATATTTT. Translation gives CASSLNRGAGNTIYF. Using reference TRBV7-3 and TRBJ1-3 for the parts outside the CDR3, the full variable domain is GAGVSQTPSNKVTEKGKYVELRCDPISGHTALYWYRQSLGQGPEFLIYFQGTGAADDSGLPNDRFFAVRPEGSVSTLKIQRTERGDSAVYLCASSLNRGAGNTIYFGEGSWLTVV.

This rearrangement joins TRBV9 to TRBJ2-1; TRBD1 is a possible D gene (6 bases). The germline gives CDR1 SGDLS, CDR2 YYNGEE. The CDR3 has 16 amino acids. V was cut by 3 bases and J by 0 bases, with 13 bases left in between. Here the CDR3 DNA reads TGTGCCAGCAGCGCCCCTGGACAGTCCTCCTACAATGAGCAGTTCTTC. Its protein product is CASSAPGQSSYNEQFF.

V and J are TRBV7-3 and TRBJ1-2; no clear D gene. The CDR3 contains 14 residues. The germline CDR1 and CDR2 sequences are SGHTA and FQGTGA. V lost 0 bases, J lost 8 bases, and 13 bases lay in between. The CDR3 spells CASSLTPRLEGYTF. The DNA of the CDR3 is TGTGCCAGCAGCTTAACGCCGCGACTAGAAGGCTACACCTTC.

Note on this clone: Other DNA sequences in this specimen translate into the identical CDR3. V gene TRBV30 combines with J gene TRBJ1-3; no clear D. CDR1 is GTSNPN and CDR2 is SVGIG in the germline V gene (reference sequence). The CDR3 has 17 residues. Trimming took off 0 bases at V and 0 bases at J, with 15 bases between the two ends. CDR3 region: CAWSVRYRTTSGNTIYF. The CDR3 coding sequence is TGTGCCTGGAGTGTACGGTACAGAACGACCTCTGGAAACACCATATATTTT.

The chain links TRBV14 to TRBJ2-7; the D is unclear. The CDR3 covers 15 residues. CDR1 and CDR2 (germline): SGHDN, FVKESK. Between the trimmed V and J ends, which lost 2 bases and 2 bases, there was a span of 13 bases. CDR3 amino acids: CASSQSRGVTYEQYF. The CDR3 DNA follows: TGTGCCAGCAGCCAAAGTCGCGGAGTTACCTACGAGCAGTACTTC.

The V gene is TRBV27, the J gene TRBJ1-2, with D unresolved. V was pared by 3 bases and J by 8 bases, with 13 bases between. The CDR3 has 13 residues. Germline assignment: CDR1 MNHEY and CDR2 SMNVEV (reference sequence). The CDR3 protein is CASSFRPREGYTF. The CDR3 nucleotides are TGTGCCAGCAGTTTTCGGCCTCGGGAGGGCTACACCTTC.

The V gene is TRBV5-1, the J gene TRBJ2-7, with 16 bases aligning to TRBD2. The germline gives CDR1 SGHRS, CDR2 YFSETQ. The CDR3 consists of 20 residues. Trimming cost V 0 bases and J 7 bases; bases outside gene matches: 16. In nucleotides, the CDR3 is TGCGCCAGCAGCTTGGCACCCCTTGGGACTAGCGGGAGGGCAAAGGATGAGCAGTACTTC. It translates to CASSLAPLGTSGRAKDEQYF.

The V gene is TRBV7-8, the J gene TRBJ1-5; D unresolved. The CDR3 has 15 amino acids. CDR1 and CDR2 from the germline V gene are SGHVS and FQNEAQ. V lost 2 bases and J lost 2, with 10 bases in between. This CDR3 reads CASSLRMAGNQPQHF. The CDR3 nucleotides are TGTGCCAGCAGCTTACGGATGGCGGGCAATCAGCCCCAGCATTTT. The whole variable domain, filled in from reference TRBV7-8 and TRBJ1-5, reads GAGVSQSPRYKVAKRGQDVALRCDPISGHVSLFWYQQALGQGPEFLTYFQNEAQLDKSGLPSDRFFAERPEGSVSTLKIQRTQQEDSAVYLCASSLRMAGNQPQHFGDGTRLSIL.

This sequence joins TRBV20-1 and TRBJ2-2, with D possibly TRBD1 on 6 matching bases. Germline V CDR1 and CDR2: DFQATT, SNEGSKA (reference sequence). The CDR3 is 11 amino acids. Trimming left V 3 bases short and J 13 bases short, with 12 bases between. The CDR3 here is CSARDSRGLFF. The CDR3 nucleotides are TGCAGTGCTAGGGACTCCAGGGGGCTGTTTTTT.

J is TRBJ2-1 and V is TRBV5-1; TRBD1 matches at 8 bases. Germline V gene lookup returns CDR1 SGHRS and CDR2 YFSETQ. The J segment lost 2 bases and the V segment lost 2 bases, leaving 6 bases of the junction unmatched. The CDR3 sequence is 16 residues long. The CDR3 DNA is TGCGCCAGCAGCTTTAAGACAGGGGACCCCTACAATGAGCAGTTCTTC. This encodes CASSFKTGDPYNEQFF.

The rearrangement links TRBV27 to TRBJ2-2; 8 bases fit TRBD2. Per germline, CDR1 MNHEY and CDR2 SMNVEV (reference sequence). CDR3 size: 14 residues. The J segment lost 1 base and the V segment lost 7 bases, leaving 2 bases of the junction unmatched. The CDR3 region has the DNA TGTGCCAGCACGGCGGGGGGGAACACCGGGGAGCTGTTTTTT. Its translation is CASTAGGNTGELFF.

The V call is TRBV6-1, the J call TRBJ1-5; a weak D match, TRBD1 (5 bases). V was cut by 10 bases and J by 4 bases, with 14 bases left in between. Germline CDR1 and CDR2: MNHNS and SASEGT. The CDR3 totals 13 residues. Written as DNA, the CDR3 is TGTGCCACCTGGGGCCCCGCGAATCAGCCCCAGCATTTT. Translated, it gives CATWGPANQPQHF.

This chain connects TRBV21-1 to TRBJ2-7; the D call TRBD2 from the table was never checked on the DNA. TRBV21-1 is reported as a pseudogene. The CDR3 contains 15 residues. CDR3 in amino acids: CASSIETSATYEQYF. CDR3 sequence (DNA): TGTGCCAGCAGCATTGAAACTAGCGCGACCTACGAGCAGTACTTC.

The rearrangement joins TRBV7-3 to TRBJ1-1; a weak D match, TRBD1 (5 bases). The V and J ends lost 6 bases and 0 bases respectively, with 20 bases between them. Looked up from germline, CDR1 is SGHTA and CDR2 is FQGTGA. The CDR3 extends over 17 amino acids. The CDR3 spells CASRAGLRRSLNTEAFF. In DNA, the CDR3 is TGTGCCAGCAGGGCGGGACTTCGAAGGTCCTTGAACACTGAAGCTTTCTTT. Drawing the rest from reference TRBV7-3 and TRBJ1-1, the complete variable domain is GAGVSQTPSNKVTEKGKYVELRCDPISGHTALYWYRQSLGQGPEFLIYFQGTGAADDSGLPNDRFFAVRPEGSVSTLKIQRTERGDSAVYLCASRAGLRRSLNTEAFFGQGTRLTVV.

Turning to this clone: The junction departs from germline at one end; a sequencing error may be responsible. Here the CDR3 reads CASSLATSDEQFF. The CDR3 DNA follows: TGTGCTAGCAGCTTAGCGACTAGCGATGAGCAGTTCTTC. The rearrangement joins TRBV7-7 to TRBJ2-1; 8 bases are a match to TRBD2. The CDR3 runs to 13 residues. Germline lookup yields CDR1 SSHAT and CDR2 FNYEAQ (reference sequence).

The chain employs TRBV7-9 and TRBJ1-6; no reliable D call. The CDR3 runs 14 residues. Per germline, CDR1 SEHNR and CDR2 FQNEAQ (reference sequence). The V and J ends lost 1 base and 9 bases respectively, with 10 bases between them. The CDR3 protein is CASSLDSFGSPLHF. The CDR3, as DNA: TGTGCCAGCAGCTTAGATTCTTTCGGTTCACCCCTCCACTTT. Combining the CDR3 with reference TRBV7-9 and TRBJ1-6 gives the whole variable domain DTGVSQNPRHKITKRGQNVTFRCDPISEHNRLYWYRQTLGQGPEFLTYFQNEAQLEKSRLLSDRFSAERPKGSFSTLEIQRTEQGDSAMYLCASSLDSFGSPLHFGNGTRLTVT.

The CDR3 loop is CASSLLGGGYEQYF. The DNA of the CDR3 is TGTGCCAGCAGCTTACTGGGGGGGGGCTACGAGCAGTACTTC. The genes are TRBV11-2 and TRBJ2-7; TRBD2 agrees at 7 bases. Germline loops: CDR1 SGHAT, CDR2 FQNNGV. The J segment lost 3 bases and the V segment lost 2 bases, leaving 4 bases of the junction unmatched. The CDR3 contains 14 residues.

The chain couples TRBV11-3 to TRBJ2-1, with 9 bases fitting TRBD2. The V and J ends lost 8 bases and 13 bases, in that order; junction bases with no gene match: 9. CDR1 is SGHNT and CDR2 is YENEEA in the germline V gene. The length of the CDR3 is 12 residues. In DNA form, the CDR3 reads TGTGCCAGCGCCGCGGGGGGGGCCTTACAGTTCTTC. Translation: CASAAGGALQFF.

V is TRBV6-1 and J is TRBJ1-1; perhaps TRBD1 as D (5 bases). The germline CDR1 and CDR2 sequences are MNHNS and SASEGT. The CDR3 length is 13 residues. V lost 4 bases to trimming and J lost 8 bases, with 14 bases between them. This chain's CDR3 is CASSVDPGREAFF. Written as DNA, the CDR3 is TGTGCCAGCAGTGTAGACCCAGGGAGGGAAGCTTTCTTT.

The genes are TRBV28 and TRBJ1-6, with 7 positions matching TRBD1. Germline CDR1 MDHEN, CDR2 SYDVKM. The CDR3 sequence is 17 residues long. V shed 1 base, J shed 13 bases, and the junction held 16 bases outside the gene matches. The CDR3 DNA reads as TGTGCCAGCAGTTTATCCTATCCTCAGACGACAGGGAGGCCCCTCCACTTT. This gives the protein CASSLSYPQTTGRPLHF.

The chain couples TRBV19 to TRBJ2-7; TRBD1 might be the D (6 bases). CDR1 and CDR2 (germline): LNHDA, SQIVND (reference sequence). The V and J ends lost 5 bases and 2 bases respectively, with 16 bases between them. CDR3 size: 15 residues. In DNA, the CDR3 is TGTGCCAGTAGTCCGGCGTCCGGACAGACCTACGAGCAGTACTTC. Amino acid sequence: CASSPASGQTYEQYF.

This chain connects TRBV11-3 to TRBJ2-7; 7 bases align to TRBD2. CDR1 is SGHNT, CDR2 YENEEA, per germline. V dropped 4 bases and J dropped 4; count of bases not matched to a gene: 1. The CDR3 is made up of 12 amino acids. This CDR3 is CASSSGGYEQYF. In DNA form, the CDR3 reads TGTGCCAGCAGCTCGGGGGGTTACGAGCAGTACTTC.

The CDR3 is CASSPHRGQPQHF. The CDR3 nucleotides read TGTGCCAGCAGTCCCCATCGGGGTCAGCCCCAGCATTTT. The rearrangement links TRBV27 to TRBJ1-5; D not resolved. The CDR3 extends over 13 amino acids. V was shortened by 5 bases and J by 6 bases, with 11 bases between the two germline ends. Germline V gene lookup returns CDR1 MNHEY and CDR2 SMNVEV (reference sequence).

The rearrangement joins TRBV19 to TRBJ1-6, with D unclear. This CDR3 spans 13 amino acids. Germline CDR1 reads LNHDA; CDR2 reads SQIVND (reference sequence). The V end was cut by 5 bases, the J end by 7 bases, with 9 bases between. This chain's CDR3 is CASSPYPNSPLHF. The DNA of the CDR3 is TGTGCCAGTAGTCCTTATCCGAATTCACCCCTCCACTTT.

V is TRBV10-3 and J is TRBJ1-2, with D unresolved. This CDR3 has 15 amino acids. Trimming stripped 0 bases from V and 0 bases from J, with 8 bases between. Germline CDR1 reads ENHRY; CDR2 reads SYGVKD. The CDR3 DNA follows: TGTGCCATCAGTGAGTCGTCCAGGCCTAACTATGGCTACACCTTC. Translation gives CAISESSRPNYGYTF.

The chain joins TRBV28 to TRBJ1-2, with unresolved D. Deletions cut 0 bases from V and 4 bases from J, with 6 bases between. The CDR3 is 13 residues long. Per germline, CDR1 MDHEN and CDR2 SYDVKM. The CDR3 reads CASSLWSSYGYTF. CDR3 bases: TGTGCCAGCAGTTTATGGTCTTCCTATGGCTACACCTTC.